The 2 T cell receptor beta chains in this list originate from one sample, sequenced in a study of T-cell reconstitution after alpha-beta-depleted transplantation in children. Unique molecular identifiers featured in how the TCRbeta library was prepared. One entry per CDR3 protein results from TCRdb running MiXCR on the PCR reads. Of about 78,000 distinct CDR3 sequences listed, around an eighth are singletons. Sequenced here: PBMCs, mostly from graft donor cells, sampled 180 days after TCRalphabeta/CD19-depleted stem cell transplant. These receptors were taken from a male patient aged 2-15 years who had a stem cell transplant for acute lymphoblastic leukemia, so the T cells may come from the graft donor.

This clonotype was observed a few times. The chain recombines TRBV7-6 with TRBJ2-1, with TRBD2 matching 11 bases. Per the germline V gene, CDR1 is SGHVS and CDR2 is FNYEAQ. After removal of 2 bases from V and 12 bases from J, the junction contained 12 bases not matched to a gene. CDR3 length: 16 residues. For the CDR3, the DNA is TGTGCCAGCAGCTTATGGGGCCGACTAGCGGGGAGAGGGCAGTTCTTC. Translation gives CASSLWGRLAGRGQFF.

The chain joins TRBV6-5 to TRBJ1-1, with no clear D. Germline V gene data show CDR1 as MNHEY and CDR2 as SVGAGI. The CDR3 runs to 18 residues. V lost 2 bases, J lost 3 bases, and 22 bases lay in between. The CDR3 sequence is CASSYLGAGRGLDTEAFF. As DNA, the CDR3 is TGTGCCAGCAGTTACCTTGGCGCAGGACGAGGGTTGGACACTGAAGCTTTCTTT.